This TCR beta chain is drawn from a study of CD8+CD57+ T cells in acquired aplastic anemia. Study background: Sorted CD4+ plus CD8+ cells gave DNA averaging roughly 3 ug. General study results and limits: For CD8+ Simpson's diversity, patients and controls showed no significant difference.

This clonotype was seen a single time. What it binds is not known. Trimming stripped 2 bases from V and 4 bases from J, with 3 bases between. The CDR3 has 13 residues. Germline CDR1 is ENHRY and CDR2 is SYGVKD. The template used for profiling TCR beta VDJ and CDR3 was genomic DNA. TCRdb re-derived calls from the reads in MiXCR, one entry per CDR3 protein. This repertoire shows about 220,000 distinct CDR3 sequences, approximately 35% found once; its top ten account for roughly 1.1%. V and J are TRBV10-3 and TRBJ2-6; D remains unclear. The sample comprised sorted CD4+, CD8+, or CD8+CD57+ T cells (not recorded which) from PBMCs. The receptor was isolated from a human donor in good health, serving as a control. CDR3 in DNA: TGTGCCATCAGTGAGCAGGGGGCCAACGTCCTGACTTTC. Amino acid sequence: CAISEQGANVLTF.